These T cell receptor beta chains were read from a single sample in a study of shared clonotypes between healthy human individuals. Measured with immunoSEQ multiplex PCR; TCRdb has only the in-frame clones, and not every one. Of over 95,000 clones in the sample, about half are singletons; the top ten hold approximately 15%. The sample was PBMCs. These receptors all come from a woman aged 40 to 55 in good health. Some clones in this sample may be carry-over from other donors' samples. Both conserved end residues are part of each CDR3. Fields, in order: CDR3 protein, CDR3 DNA, J gene, D gene, V gene, clone size. A D gene is named only where the DNA matches it firmly. Clone size, where shown, is once, few, many, or a class for clones that have expanded.

CASSEGGQGAYEQFF TGTGCCAGCAGCGAAGGGGGACAGGGGGCTTATGAGCAGTTCTTC TRBJ2-1 TRBD1 TRBV7-2 few
CAWSGDRGRKLFF TGTGCCTGGAGTGGGGACAGGGGGCGAAAACTGTTTTTT TRBJ1-4 TRBD1 TRBV30 .
CSVGAAQETQYF TGCAGCGTTGGGGCAGCCCAAGAGACCCAGTACTTC TRBJ2-5 . TRBV29-1 few
CAWRPSAGNEQYF TGTGCCTGGAGACCCAGCGCGGGGAACGAGCAGTACTTC TRBJ2-7 . TRBV30 .
CASRSGTGISNEQFF TGTGCCAGCAGATCCGGGACAGGGATCAGTAATGAGCAGTTCTTC TRBJ2-1 TRBD1 TRBV25-1 .
CSGIHREAFF TGCAGCGGTATTCACCGTGAAGCTTTCTTT TRBJ1-1 . TRBV29-1 .
CASRLVLGFRAYEQYF TGTGCAAGTCGCTTGGTCCTGGGCTTCCGGGCCTACGAGCAGTACTTC TRBJ2-7 . TRBV12-2 .
CSVVQGGSGTYNEQFF TGCAGCGTTGTTCAAGGAGGTAGCGGAACCTACAATGAGCAGTTCTTC TRBJ2-1 . TRBV29-1 few
CASSPGLAGTYEQYF TGTGCTAGCAGTCCGGGACTAGCGGGAACCTACGAGCAGTACTTC TRBJ2-7 TRBD2 TRBV7-7 few
CASSQDPGSGNTIYF TGCGCCAGCAGCCAAGATCCAGGCTCTGGAAACACCATATATTTT TRBJ1-3 . TRBV4-1 .
CASSRNTGTYGYTF TGTGCCAGCAGCCGAAACACAGGGACCTATGGCTACACCTTC TRBJ1-2 . TRBV7-2 many
CASSLGQRQRREAFF TGTGCCAGCAGCTTGGGACAACGACAGAGGCGGGAAGCTTTCTTT TRBJ1-1 . TRBV5-6 many
CASSQEGLAGGMAGELFF TGTGCCAGCAGCCAAGAAGGACTAGCGGGAGGAATGGCCGGGGAGCTGTTTTTT TRBJ2-2 TRBD2 TRBV4-2 few
CASSLQMMDITEAFF TGTGCCAGCTCACTTCAAATGATGGATATTACTGAAGCTTTCTTT TRBJ1-1 . TRBV18 .
CASRDREVKNIQYF TGTGCCAGCAGAGACAGGGAAGTTAAAAACATTCAGTACTTC TRBJ2-4 TRBD1 TRBV6-1 few
CASSASGQGYYGYTF TGTGCCAGCAGCGCCAGCGGACAGGGCTACTATGGCTACACCTTC TRBJ1-2 TRBD1 TRBV7-9 .
CASSLWDGQGRTFF TGTGCCAGCAGCTTATGGGACGGACAGGGGAGAACTTTCTTT TRBJ1-1 TRBD1 TRBV7-9 many
CAIKLGTGDNKDYGYTF TGTGCCATCAAGTTGGGCACAGGGGATAACAAAGACTATGGCTACACCTTC TRBJ1-2 TRBD1 TRBV10-3 many
CSLGGGDGYTF TGCAGCCTAGGGGGGGGAGATGGCTACACCTTC TRBJ1-2 . TRBV29-1 .
CASSRPWTGYGYTF TGTGCCAGCAGCCGACCGTGGACAGGCTATGGCTACACCTTC TRBJ1-2 TRBD1 TRBV7-9 .
CASSHAPFETQYF TGTGCCAGCAGCCACGCCCCGTTTGAGACCCAGTACTTC TRBJ2-5 . TRBV4-2 .